This T cell receptor (beta chain) emerged from a study of blood T cell repertoires in COVID-19. Sequencing used immunoSEQ multiplex PCR; TCRdb keeps in-frame clones, though not all of them. The table shows fewer than 15,000 clones, with 70% to 90% occurring only once. Germline lookup yields CDR1 LNHDA and CDR2 SQIVND (reference sequence). The V end was cut by 9 bases, the J end by 7 bases, with 9 bases between. The CDR3 consists of 10 residues. The sample comprised peripheral blood. This TCR came from a human donor in a cohort sampled during active COVID-19. V usage is TRBV19 and J usage is TRBJ1-2; D unresolved. The CDR3 DNA follows: TGTGCCAGCCGCCGAGGTGGCTACACCTTC. This codes for CASRRGGYTF.